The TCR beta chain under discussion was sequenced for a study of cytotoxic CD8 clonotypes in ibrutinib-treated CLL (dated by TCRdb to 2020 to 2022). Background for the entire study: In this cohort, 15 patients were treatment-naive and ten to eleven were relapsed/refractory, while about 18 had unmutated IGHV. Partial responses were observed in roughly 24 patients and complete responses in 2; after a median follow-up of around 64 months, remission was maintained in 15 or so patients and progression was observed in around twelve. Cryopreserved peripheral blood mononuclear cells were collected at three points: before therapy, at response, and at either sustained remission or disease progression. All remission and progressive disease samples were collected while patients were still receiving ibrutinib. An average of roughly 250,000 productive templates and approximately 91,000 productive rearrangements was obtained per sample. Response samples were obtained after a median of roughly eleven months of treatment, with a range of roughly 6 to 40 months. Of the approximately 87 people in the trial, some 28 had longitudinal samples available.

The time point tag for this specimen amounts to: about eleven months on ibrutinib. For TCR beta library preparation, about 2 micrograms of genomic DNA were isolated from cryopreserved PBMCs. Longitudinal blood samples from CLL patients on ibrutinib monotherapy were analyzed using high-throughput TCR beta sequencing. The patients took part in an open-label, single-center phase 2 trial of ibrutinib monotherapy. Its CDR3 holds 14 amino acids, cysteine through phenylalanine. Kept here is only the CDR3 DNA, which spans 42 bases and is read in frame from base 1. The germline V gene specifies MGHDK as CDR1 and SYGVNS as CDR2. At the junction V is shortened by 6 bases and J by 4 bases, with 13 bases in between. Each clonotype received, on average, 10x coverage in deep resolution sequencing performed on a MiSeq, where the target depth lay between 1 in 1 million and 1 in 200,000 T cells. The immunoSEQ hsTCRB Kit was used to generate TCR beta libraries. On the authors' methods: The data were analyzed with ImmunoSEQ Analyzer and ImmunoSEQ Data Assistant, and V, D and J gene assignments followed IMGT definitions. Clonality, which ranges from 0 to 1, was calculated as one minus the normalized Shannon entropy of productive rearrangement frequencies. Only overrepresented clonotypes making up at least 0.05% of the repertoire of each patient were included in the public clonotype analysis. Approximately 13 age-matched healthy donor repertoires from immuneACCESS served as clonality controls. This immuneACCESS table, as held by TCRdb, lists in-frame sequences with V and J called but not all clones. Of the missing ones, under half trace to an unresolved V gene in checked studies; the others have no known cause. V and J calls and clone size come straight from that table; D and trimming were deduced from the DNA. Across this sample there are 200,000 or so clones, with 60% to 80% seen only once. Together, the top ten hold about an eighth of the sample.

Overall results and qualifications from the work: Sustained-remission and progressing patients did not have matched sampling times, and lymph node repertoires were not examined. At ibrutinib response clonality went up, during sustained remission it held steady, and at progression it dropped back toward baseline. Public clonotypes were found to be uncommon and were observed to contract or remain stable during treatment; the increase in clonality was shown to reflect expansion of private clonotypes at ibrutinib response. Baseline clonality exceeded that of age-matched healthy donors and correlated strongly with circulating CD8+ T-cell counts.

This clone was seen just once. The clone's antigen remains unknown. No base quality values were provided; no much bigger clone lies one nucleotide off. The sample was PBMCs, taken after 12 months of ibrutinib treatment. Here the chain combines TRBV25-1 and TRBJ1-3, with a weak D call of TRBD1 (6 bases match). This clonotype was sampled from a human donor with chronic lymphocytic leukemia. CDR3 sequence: CASSQGGAGNTIYF. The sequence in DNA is TGTGCCAGCAGCCAAGGGGGAGCAGGAAACACCATATATTTT.